This T cell receptor (beta chain) was identified in a study of PD-1 blockade in classical Hodgkin lymphoma. Libraries were prepared by immunoSEQ multiplex PCR; TCRdb keeps only in-frame clonotypes and omits some of them. The table includes under 30,000 clones, roughly 80% detected once. Each patient experienced a relapse that followed autologous stem cell transplantation, and brentuximab vedotin exposure varied. Investigators isolated CD4+ T cells from thawed PBMCs through magnetic negative selection. Germline V gene sequence: CDR1 SGHKS, CDR2 YYEKEE (reference sequence). This CDR3 spans 13 amino acids. V lost 4 bases and J 9 bases, leaving 16 bases between the germline ends.

The sequencing used CD4+ T cells from blood, collected at baseline. The J gene is TRBJ1-1, the V gene TRBV5-5; D gene uncertain. The TCR comes from a human donor with classical Hodgkin lymphoma. DNA of the CDR3: TGTGCCAGCAGCCCCAACAACGTCGAAAAAGCTTTCTTT. It is translated as CASSPNNVEKAFF.